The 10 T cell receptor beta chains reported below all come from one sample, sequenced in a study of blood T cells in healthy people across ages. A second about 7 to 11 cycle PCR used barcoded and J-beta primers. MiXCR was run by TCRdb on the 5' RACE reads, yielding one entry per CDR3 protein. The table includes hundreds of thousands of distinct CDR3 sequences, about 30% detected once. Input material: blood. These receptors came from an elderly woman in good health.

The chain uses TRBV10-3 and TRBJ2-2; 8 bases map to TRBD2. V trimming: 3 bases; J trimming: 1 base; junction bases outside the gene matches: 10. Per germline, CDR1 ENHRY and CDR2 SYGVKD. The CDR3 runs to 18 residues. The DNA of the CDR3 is TGTGCCATCAGTGAAAATCCGCGGGGGGACTTGAACACCGGGGAGCTGTTTTTT. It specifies CAISENPRGDLNTGELFF.

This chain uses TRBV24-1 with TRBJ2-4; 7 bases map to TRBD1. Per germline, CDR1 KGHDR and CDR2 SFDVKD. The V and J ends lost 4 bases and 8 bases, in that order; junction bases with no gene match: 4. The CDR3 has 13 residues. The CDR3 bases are TGTGCCACCAGTGACTACACAGGGGACATTCAGTACTTC. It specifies CATSDYTGDIQYF.

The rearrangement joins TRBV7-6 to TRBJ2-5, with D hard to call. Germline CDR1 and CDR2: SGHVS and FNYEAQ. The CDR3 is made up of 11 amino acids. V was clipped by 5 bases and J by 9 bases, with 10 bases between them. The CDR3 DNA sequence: TGTGCCAGCAGCCCACTATTGGCCCAGTACTTC. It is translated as CASSPLLAQYF.

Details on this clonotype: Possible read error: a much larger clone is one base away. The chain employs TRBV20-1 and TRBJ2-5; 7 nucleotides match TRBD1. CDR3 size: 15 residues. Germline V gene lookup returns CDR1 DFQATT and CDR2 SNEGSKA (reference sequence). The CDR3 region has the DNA TGCAGTGCTAGATCTCGACAGGGATCGCAAGAGGCCCAGTACTTC. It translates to CSARSRQGSQEAQYF.

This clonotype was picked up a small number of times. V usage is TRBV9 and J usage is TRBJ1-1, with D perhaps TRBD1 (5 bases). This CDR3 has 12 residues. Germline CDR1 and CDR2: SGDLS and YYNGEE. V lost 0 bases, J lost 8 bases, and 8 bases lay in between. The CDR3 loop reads CASSVVSGEAFF. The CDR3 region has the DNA TGTGCCAGCAGCGTAGTGTCAGGGGAAGCTTTCTTT.

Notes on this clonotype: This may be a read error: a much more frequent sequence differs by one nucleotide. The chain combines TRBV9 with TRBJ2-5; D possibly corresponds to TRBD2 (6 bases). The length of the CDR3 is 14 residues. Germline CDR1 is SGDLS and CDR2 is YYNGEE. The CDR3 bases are TGTGTCAGCAGCGTAGCGGTAGGGAAGGGGACCCAGTACTTC. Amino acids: CVSSVAVGKGTQYF.

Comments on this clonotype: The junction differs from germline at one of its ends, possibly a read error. CDR3 bases: TGTGCCAGCAGCCAGGTGATTAATAATTCACCCCCCCACTTT. Amino acids: CASSQVINNSPPHF. This rearrangement joins TRBV5-5 to TRBJ1-6, with D unresolved. CDR3 length: 14 residues. Germline V CDR1 and CDR2: SGHKS, YYEKEE (reference sequence).

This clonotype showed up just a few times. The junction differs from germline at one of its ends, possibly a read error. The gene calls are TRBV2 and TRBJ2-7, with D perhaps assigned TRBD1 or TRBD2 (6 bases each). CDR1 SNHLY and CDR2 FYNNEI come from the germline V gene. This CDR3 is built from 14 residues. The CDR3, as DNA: TGTGCCGGCAGTGAAAGGCCCGGGGGCCACGAGCAGTACTTC. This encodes CAGSERPGGHEQYF.

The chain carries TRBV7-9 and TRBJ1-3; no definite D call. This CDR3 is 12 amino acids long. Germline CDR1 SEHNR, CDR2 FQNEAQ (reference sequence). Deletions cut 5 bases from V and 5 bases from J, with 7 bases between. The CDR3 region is CASSEDRNTIYF. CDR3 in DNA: TGTGCCAGCAGCGAGGACCGAAACACCATATATTTT.

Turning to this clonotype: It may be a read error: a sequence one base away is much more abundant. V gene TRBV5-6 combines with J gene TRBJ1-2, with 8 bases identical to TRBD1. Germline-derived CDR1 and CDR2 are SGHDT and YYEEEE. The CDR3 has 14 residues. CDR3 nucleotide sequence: TGTGCCAGCAGCGGCGACAGGGGCCTGTTTGGCCACACCTTC. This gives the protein CASSGDRGLFGHTF.